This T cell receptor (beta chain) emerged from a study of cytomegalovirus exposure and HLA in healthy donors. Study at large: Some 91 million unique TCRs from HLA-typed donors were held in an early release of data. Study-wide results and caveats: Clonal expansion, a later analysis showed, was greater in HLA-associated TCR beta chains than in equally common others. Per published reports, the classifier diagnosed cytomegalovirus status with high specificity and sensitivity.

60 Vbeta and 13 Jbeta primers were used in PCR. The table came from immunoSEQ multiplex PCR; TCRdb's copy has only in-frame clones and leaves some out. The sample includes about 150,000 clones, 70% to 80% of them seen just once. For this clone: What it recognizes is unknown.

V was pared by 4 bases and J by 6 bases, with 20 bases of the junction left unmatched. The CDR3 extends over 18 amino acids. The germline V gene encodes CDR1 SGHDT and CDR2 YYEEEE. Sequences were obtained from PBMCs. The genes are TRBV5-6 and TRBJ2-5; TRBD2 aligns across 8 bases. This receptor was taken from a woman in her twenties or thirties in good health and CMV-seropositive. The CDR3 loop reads CASSRRTGGEGEKKTQYF. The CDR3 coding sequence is TGTGCCAGCAGCCGACGGACGGGGGGGGAGGGGGAAAAAAAGACCCAGTACTTC.